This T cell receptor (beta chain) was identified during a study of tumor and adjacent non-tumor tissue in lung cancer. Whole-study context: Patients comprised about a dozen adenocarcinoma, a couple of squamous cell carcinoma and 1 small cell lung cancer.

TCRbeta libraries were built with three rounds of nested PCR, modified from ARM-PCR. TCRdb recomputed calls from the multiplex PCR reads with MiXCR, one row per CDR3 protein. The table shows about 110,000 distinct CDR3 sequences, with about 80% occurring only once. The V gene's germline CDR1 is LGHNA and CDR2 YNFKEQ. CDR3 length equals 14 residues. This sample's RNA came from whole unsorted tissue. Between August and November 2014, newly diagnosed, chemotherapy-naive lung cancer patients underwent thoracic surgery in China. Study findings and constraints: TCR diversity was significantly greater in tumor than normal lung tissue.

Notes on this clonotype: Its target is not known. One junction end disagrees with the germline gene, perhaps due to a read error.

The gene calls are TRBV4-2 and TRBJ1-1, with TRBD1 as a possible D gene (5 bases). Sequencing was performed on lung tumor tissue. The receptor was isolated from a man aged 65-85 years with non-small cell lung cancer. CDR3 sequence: CTSNQVIGGTEAFF. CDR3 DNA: TGTACCAGCAACCAAGTTATTGGGGGCACTGAAGCTTTCTTT.